Below, 6 T cell receptor beta chains from the same sample are listed, as sequenced in a study of blood T cells in healthy people across ages. Next came a second PCR, run for about 7 to 12 cycles, which used a sample-barcoded 5' primer along with a J-beta primer mix. TCRdb redid the calling of the 5' RACE reads with MiXCR, one entry per CDR3 protein. The table lists about 800,000 distinct CDR3 sequences, roughly 25% of them singletons. These records were also assigned to another study, of T cells of mothers and their children.

The sample consisted of blood. These receptors all come from a boy aged 10-17 years in good health.

The V and J genes are TRBV15 and TRBJ1-2; D is undetermined. CDR3 size: 13 residues. Germline V gene data show CDR1 as LNHNV and CDR2 as YYDKDF (reference sequence). V shed 6 bases and J shed 2 bases, with 10 bases lying between them. The CDR3 loop reads CATSKNTNYGYTF. The CDR3 nucleotides are TGTGCCACCAGTAAAAACACCAACTATGGCTACACCTTC.

V gene TRBV2 combines with J gene TRBJ2-4; 7 positions agree with TRBD1. The CDR3 extends over 13 amino acids. CDR1 SNHLY and CDR2 FYNNEI come from the germline V gene. V was pared by 8 bases and J by 3 bases, with 4 bases of the junction left unmatched. The CDR3 sequence is CASLRDSKNIQYF. The CDR3 nucleotides are TGTGCCAGCCTCCGGGACAGCAAAAACATTCAGTACTTC.

J is TRBJ2-1 and V is TRBV7-8; 9 bases align to TRBD2. The J segment lost 8 bases and the V segment lost 1 base, leaving 6 bases of the junction unmatched. Germline V gene data show CDR1 as SGHVS and CDR2 as FQNEAQ. The CDR3 is 15 amino acids. The CDR3 DNA is TGTGCCAGCAGCTTAGGTAGCGGGAGTATCGATGAGCAGTTCTTC. It translates to CASSLGSGSIDEQFF.

This clonotype was counted between two and nine times. V is TRBV7-2 and J is TRBJ1-1, with D uncertain. Trimming stripped 10 bases from V and 0 bases from J, with 15 bases between. Germline V CDR1 and CDR2: SGHTA, FQGNSA. CDR3 size: 14 residues. CDR3 in amino acids: CATSLLSMNTEAFF. Written as DNA, the CDR3 is TGTGCCACCTCTTTGCTGTCCATGAACACTGAAGCTTTCTTT. The full variable domain, in which reference TRBV7-2 and TRBJ1-1 provide the parts outside the CDR3, is GAGVSQSPSNKVTEKGKDVELRCDPISGHTALYWYRQSLGQGLEFLIYFQGNSAPDKSGLPSDRFSAERTGGSVSTLTIQRTQQEDSAVYLCATSLLSMNTEAFFGQGTRLTVV.

J is TRBJ2-5 and V is TRBV28, with 7 bases identical to TRBD1. CDR1 and CDR2 from the germline V gene are MDHEN and SYDVKM. This CDR3 region has 16 residues. V gave up 1 base and J gave up 2 bases; unmatched junction bases: 7. The CDR3 sequence is CASSLFPGQIQETQYF. The CDR3 DNA reads as TGTGCCAGCAGTTTATTCCCGGGACAGATACAAGAGACCCAGTACTTC.

The rearrangement joins TRBV11-1 to TRBJ2-4; D may be TRBD2 (6 bases). Trimming left V 1 base short and J 5 bases short, with 15 bases between. The V gene's germline CDR1 is SGHAT and CDR2 FQDESV (reference sequence). The CDR3 is 16 residues long. CDR3 sequence (DNA): TGTGCCAGCAGCTTAGGTGGCGGGGCCCTTCAAAACATTCAGTACTTC. Protein: CASSLGGGALQNIQYF.